Shown below are 32 T cell receptor beta chains from a single sample sequenced in a study of blood T cell repertoires in COVID-19. Profiled with immunoSEQ multiplex PCR; TCRdb holds only in-frame clones, not every one. The sample consists of under 300,000 clones, around nine tenths of them appearing once. The sample comprised PBMCs or T cells enriched from blood (not recorded which). These receptors all stem from a woman in her forties who had been exposed to COVID-19.

The rearrangement uses TRBV27 and TRBJ1-3; D gene ambiguous. The CDR3 length is 13 residues. Germline CDR1 MNHEY, CDR2 SMNVEV (reference sequence). V was pared by 4 bases and J by 2 bases, with 6 bases between. The CDR3 loop is CASSSGTGNTIYF. CDR3 sequence (DNA): TGTGCCAGCAGTTCAGGTACTGGAAACACCATATATTTT.

About this clone: One junction end disagrees with the germline gene, perhaps due to a read error. This sequence joins TRBV5-8 and TRBJ2-6; the match to TRBD1 covers 9 bases. Per germline, CDR1 SGHTS and CDR2 YDEGEE. The CDR3 has 18 amino acids. This chain's CDR3 is CASSLDRGLTWGANVLTF. The CDR3 DNA sequence: TGTGCCAGCAGTTTGGACAGGGGCCTAACTTGGGGGGCCAACGTCCTGACTTTC.

This chain connects TRBV11-2 to TRBJ1-4; perhaps TRBD1 as D (5 bases). The CDR3 runs to 18 residues. V was shortened by 2 bases and J by 3 bases, with 19 bases between the two germline ends. Per the germline V gene, CDR1 is SGHAT and CDR2 is FQNNGV. CDR3 region: CASSLRREGWSANEKLFF. CDR3 sequence (DNA): TGTGCCAGCAGCTTACGGAGGGAGGGGTGGTCGGCTAATGAAAAACTGTTTTTT. Looking up the rest from reference TRBV11-2 and TRBJ1-4 gives the full variable domain: EAGVAQSPRYKIIEKRQSVAFWCNPISGHATLYWYQQILGQGPKLLIQFQNNGVVDDSQLPKDRFSAERLKGVDSTLKIQPAKLEDSAVYLCASSLRREGWSANEKLFFGSGTQLSVL.

The chain joins TRBV25-1 to TRBJ1-2; 8 nucleotides agree with TRBD1. This CDR3 region has 15 residues. V was pared by 3 bases and J by 2 bases, with 5 bases of the junction left unmatched. Germline V lookup: CDR1 MGHDK, CDR2 SYGVNS. The CDR3 DNA is TGTGCCAGCAGTGATGCAGGGGGCAGAAACTATGGCTACACCTTC. Amino acid sequence: CASSDAGGRNYGYTF.

This rearrangement joins TRBV18 to TRBJ1-5; possibly TRBD1 for D (5 bases). The CDR3 sequence is 14 residues long. Germline CDR1 and CDR2: KGHSH and LQKENI. V was shortened by 1 base and J by 5 bases, with 9 bases between the two germline ends. The CDR3 DNA sequence: TGTGCCAGCTCACCACAGGGGTCCGATCAGCCCCAGCATTTT. It yields the protein CASSPQGSDQPQHF. Filled out from reference TRBV18 and TRBJ1-5, the complete variable domain reads NAGVMQNPRHLVRRRGQEARLRCSPMKGHSHVYWYRQLPEEGLKFMVYLQKENIIDESGMPKERFSAEFPKEGPSILRIQQVVRGDSAAYFCASSPQGSDQPQHFGDGTRLSIL.

The V gene is TRBV9, the J gene TRBJ2-3; unclear D gene. This CDR3 contains 16 residues. Deletions cut 0 bases from V and 7 bases from J, with 18 bases between. Germline-derived CDR1 and CDR2 are SGDLS and YYNGEE. CDR3 in DNA: TGTGCCAGCAGCGTAGGCCCCCCGACATACGTATATACGCAGTATTTT. Translation: CASSVGPPTYVYTQYF.

Note on this clone: Germline and junction disagree at one end, which may indicate a read error. The V and J genes are TRBV5-1 and TRBJ2-4; 11 bases are a match to TRBD1. Germline V lookup: CDR1 SGHRS, CDR2 YFSETQ. CDR3 length equals 20 residues. This CDR3 reads CASSLAPGGQGAGAKNIQYF. CDR3 sequence (DNA): TGTGCCAGCAGCTTGGCACCGGGAGGACAGGGGGCCGGCGCCAAAAACATTCAGTACTTC.

The chain has TRBV12-5 and TRBJ1-1; 10 bases align to TRBD1. Trimming removed 5 bases from V and 3 bases from J; junction bases left unmatched: 9. Germline-derived CDR1 and CDR2 are LGHNT and FRNRAP. This CDR3 comprises 16 residues. The CDR3 protein is CASGRTLTGGYTEAFF. CDR3 sequence (DNA): TGTGCTAGTGGTAGAACCTTGACAGGGGGCTACACTGAAGCTTTCTTT.

V and J are TRBV14 and TRBJ1-2; D unclear. Germline lookup yields CDR1 SGHDN and CDR2 FVKESK. V gave up 0 bases and J gave up 6 bases, with 8 bases separating them. The CDR3 is 13 residues long. CDR3 region: CASSQDAAHGYTF. CDR3 nucleotides: TGTGCCAGCAGCCAAGACGCGGCCCATGGCTACACCTTC.

The chain has TRBV29-1 and TRBJ2-1, with a possible D match to TRBD1 (5 bases). The CDR3 is made up of 17 amino acids. The ends were cut back, 4 bases at V and 5 bases at J, with 24 bases in the middle. Germline lookup yields CDR1 SQVTM and CDR2 ANQGSEA. CDR3 coding DNA: TGCAGCGTTGCTTTGAGAAGGGGTTTAGCTTTCCACAATGAGCAGTTCTTC. It encodes CSVALRRGLAFHNEQFF.

The V and J genes are TRBV10-3 and TRBJ1-1, with 9 bases aligning to TRBD1. Germline V lookup: CDR1 ENHRY, CDR2 SYGVKD. Trimming took 7 bases from V and 0 from J; bases not matched to a gene: 18. The CDR3 is 19 amino acids. CDR3 sequence: CAITPKGSGTGLMNTEAFF. Here the CDR3 DNA reads TGTGCCATCACCCCTAAGGGGTCGGGGACAGGGCTTATGAACACTGAAGCTTTCTTT.

The chain carries TRBV9 and TRBJ1-2; D unclear. The CDR3 has 13 residues. V lost 1 base and J 4 bases, leaving 8 bases between the germline ends. The germline CDR1 and CDR2 sequences are SGDLS and YYNGEE. For the CDR3, the DNA is TGTGCCAGCAGCGTAAGCGGACCCTATGGCTACACCTTC. This gives the protein CASSVSGPYGYTF.

This clone was counted a single time. This chain connects TRBV3-1 (or the pseudogene TRBV3-2) to TRBJ2-7; D gene unclear. Germline V gene sequence: CDR1 LGHDT, CDR2 YNNKEL (reference sequence). The CDR3 loop spans 13 amino acids. The germline V and J ends were trimmed by 3 bases and 3 bases, with 9 bases remaining between them. The CDR3, as DNA: TGTGCCAGCAGCCACGGTAGTCTCTACGAGCAGTACTTC. Translated, it gives CASSHGSLYEQYF.

This clone was recorded many times. The chain carries TRBV9 and TRBJ1-6; TRBD1 matches 7 bases. The CDR3 loop spans 15 amino acids. CDR1 SGDLS and CDR2 YYNGEE come from the germline V gene. The V gene end was trimmed by 0 bases and the J gene end by 7 bases; junction bases not matched to a gene: 4. CDR3 bases: TGTGCCAGCAGCGTAGAGGGGGCAGGAAATTCACCCCTCCACTTT. As protein: CASSVEGAGNSPLHF. The variable domain in full, completed from reference TRBV9 and TRBJ1-6, reads DSGVTQTPKHLITATGQRVTLRCSPRSGDLSVYWYQQSLDQGLQFLIQYYNGEERAKGNILERFSAQQFPDLHSELNLSSLELGDSALYFCASSVEGAGNSPLHFGNGTRLTVT.

The chain has TRBV11-2 and TRBJ2-7; possible D gene TRBD2, 5 bases. The length of the CDR3 is 15 residues. The V end lost 1 base, the J end lost 3 bases, and 13 bases lay between the germline ends. Per germline, CDR1 SGHAT and CDR2 FQNNGV. CDR3 nucleotide sequence: TGTGCCAGCAGCTTAGGAGGTAGGGCGGGCTACGAGCAGTACGTC. Its protein product is CASSLGGRAGYEQYV.

The rearrangement uses TRBV7-6 and TRBJ2-7; 10 positions match TRBD2. The CDR3 loop spans 14 amino acids. CDR1 is SGHVS, CDR2 FNYEAQ, per germline. V shed 7 bases, J shed 7 bases, and the junction held 10 bases outside the gene matches. The CDR3: CASKLAGTIREQYV. CDR3 coding DNA: TGTGCCAGCAAACTAGCGGGGACAATTAGGGAGCAGTACGTC.

As concerns this clone: The junction shows a germline mismatch at one end, possibly a read error. The chain couples TRBV28 to TRBJ2-7, with 13 bases identical to TRBD2. CDR3 length: 15 residues. From germline, CDR1 is MDHEN and CDR2 SYDVKM. CDR3 sequence: CASSLLGTSGEPSFF. As DNA, the CDR3 is TGTGCCAGCAGTTTATTAGGGACTAGCGGGGAGCCTTCGTTCTTC.

This rearrangement joins TRBV4-1 to TRBJ1-3; D uncertain. Trimming pared 5 bases from V and 13 bases from J, leaving 21 bases between. CDR1 and CDR2 from the germline V gene are MGHRA and YSYEKL. This CDR3 contains 14 residues. CDR3 in DNA: TGCGCCAGCAGCGCGCTTGACGGACGGGAGTTGATATATTTT. It encodes CASSALDGRELIYF.

J is TRBJ1-1 and V is TRBV19, with D unclear. Trimming stripped 5 bases from V and 6 bases from J, with 16 bases between. Germline V gene lookup returns CDR1 LNHDA and CDR2 SQIVND (reference sequence). This CDR3 has 14 residues. CDR3 region: CASSFAPGFSEAFF. The CDR3 nucleotides are TGTGCCAGTAGTTTTGCCCCAGGTTTCTCTGAAGCTTTCTTT.

This clone was counted between two and nine times. This chain connects TRBV3-1 (or the pseudogene TRBV3-2) to TRBJ1-6; 9 nucleotides agree with TRBD1. Germline loops: CDR1 LGHDT, CDR2 YNNKEL (reference sequence). V dropped 2 bases and J dropped 7; count of bases not matched to a gene: 6. This CDR3 spans 16 amino acids. CDR3 region: CASSQRVGTGNSPLHF. In DNA form, the CDR3 reads TGTGCCAGCAGCCAAAGAGTCGGGACAGGGAATTCACCCCTCCACTTT.

The chain combines TRBV6-4 with TRBJ2-3; possible D gene TRBD1, 6 bases. This CDR3 is 16 amino acids long. The V gene's germline CDR1 is MRHNA and CDR2 SNTAGT. Trimming cost V 2 bases and J 0 bases, with 12 bases left between them. The CDR3 DNA reads as TGTGCCAGCAGTGACGGGGGCTCCCCTAGCACAGATACGCAGTATTTT. Translated, it gives CASSDGGSPSTDTQYF.

V usage is TRBV19 and J usage is TRBJ2-5, with D hard to call. This CDR3 spans 14 amino acids. The V end was cut by 1 base, the J end by 2 bases, with 8 bases between. The germline V gene has CDR1 LNHDA and CDR2 SQIVND (reference sequence). The CDR3 DNA sequence: TGTGCCAGTAGTATAGGGTGGCAGCAAGAGACCCAGTACTTC. Translation: CASSIGWQQETQYF.

This chain connects TRBV6-5 to TRBJ1-1; D unresolved. This CDR3 has 13 amino acids. Germline V gene sequence: CDR1 MNHEY, CDR2 SVGAGI. Trimming stripped 5 bases from V and 11 bases from J, with 18 bases between. For the CDR3, the DNA is TGTGCCAGCAGTAAGGCGGAAACCCGTGGGGCTTTCTTT. Translating it yields CASSKAETRGAFF.

CDR3: CASGLGGSARDTQYF. The CDR3 DNA is TGTGCTAGTGGTTTGGGGGGCAGCGCAAGAGACACCCAGTACTTC. J is TRBJ2-5 and V is TRBV12-5; a weak D match, TRBD1 (5 bases). Germline V gene sequence: CDR1 LGHNT, CDR2 FRNRAP. The CDR3 has 15 residues. V was shortened by 1 base and J by 8 bases, with 17 bases between the two germline ends. The full variable domain, in which reference TRBV12-5 and TRBJ2-5 provide the parts outside the CDR3, is DARVTQTPRHKVTEMGQEVTMRCQPILGHNTVFWYRQTMMQGLELLAYFRNRAPLDDSGMPKDRFSAEMPDATLATLKIQPSEPRDSAVYFCASGLGGSARDTQYFGPGTRLLVL.

The chain employs TRBV19 and TRBJ2-5; unclear D gene. The ends were cut back, 4 bases at V and 2 bases at J, with 11 bases in the middle. The CDR3 is 14 residues long. Germline lookup yields CDR1 LNHDA and CDR2 SQIVND (reference sequence). The CDR3 sequence is CASSTTDNQETQYF. CDR3 bases: TGTGCCAGTAGTACCACAGACAATCAAGAGACCCAGTACTTC.

For the CDR3, the DNA is TGCGCCAGCAGCTTGGTCGGGGGCACCGGGGAGCTGTTTTTT. Encoded protein: CASSLVGGTGELFF. The genes are TRBV5-1 and TRBJ2-2, with D perhaps TRBD2 (6 bases). Trimming took off 0 bases at V and 4 bases at J, with 7 bases between the two ends. The V gene's germline CDR1 is SGHRS and CDR2 YFSETQ. There are 14 residues in the CDR3.

The gene calls are TRBV11-2 and TRBJ1-2, with a possible D match to TRBD1 (6 bases). V lost 5 bases to trimming and J lost 0 bases, with 16 bases between them. This CDR3 has 16 residues. Germline V gene lookup returns CDR1 SGHAT and CDR2 FQNNGV. In DNA, the CDR3 is TGTGCCAGCAGCCGGACAGAGACAGTAGCTAACTATGGCTACACCTTC. Protein: CASSRTETVANYGYTF.

The V call is TRBV27, the J call TRBJ2-7; TRBD2 is a possible D gene (5 bases). The V and J ends lost 10 bases and 11 bases respectively, with 21 bases between them. The CDR3 is made up of 12 amino acids. Germline values: CDR1 MNHEY, CDR2 SMNVEV (reference sequence). In nucleotides, the CDR3 is TGTGCCACCCAAGGACCCCTGAGGGAAGAGTACTTC. Its protein is CATQGPLREEYF.

A single count supports this clone. This chain connects TRBV7-8 to TRBJ2-7; D is uncertain. Germline V gene sequence: CDR1 SGHVS, CDR2 FQNEAQ. This CDR3 has 14 amino acids. With 1 base removed from V and 2 bases from J, the gap between germline ends came to 9 bases. The CDR3 sequence: CASSLGPGTYEQYF. The CDR3 region has the DNA TGTGCCAGCAGCTTAGGACCAGGAACCTACGAGCAGTACTTC.

A single count supports this clone. The rearrangement links TRBV2 to TRBJ1-1, with 8 bases aligning to TRBD1. Germline V CDR1 and CDR2: SNHLY, FYNNEI. CDR3 size: 14 residues. Trimming removed 5 bases from V and 7 bases from J; junction bases left unmatched: 9. DNA of the CDR3: TGTGCCAGCAGTTCCCTCAGGGGGCGGGGTGAAGCTTTCTTT. This encodes CASSSLRGRGEAFF.

This chain uses TRBV4-1 with TRBJ2-1, with D tentatively TRBD1 (7 bases). Germline CDR1 MGHRA, CDR2 YSYEKL. The CDR3 runs to 18 residues. Deletions cut 4 bases from V and 2 bases from J, with 21 bases between. CDR3 amino acids: CASSLGGRGRTTYNEQFF. The CDR3 DNA sequence: TGCGCCAGCAGCCTGGGGGGAAGGGGGCGTACTACCTACAATGAGCAGTTCTTC.

This rearrangement joins TRBV27 to TRBJ2-1, with D possibly being TRBD2 (6 bases). The germline CDR1 and CDR2 sequences are MNHEY and SMNVEV (reference sequence). The CDR3 sequence is 15 residues long. The V end lost 0 bases, the J end lost 3 bases, and 9 bases lay between the germline ends. Written as DNA, the CDR3 is TGTGCCAGCAGTTTATCGTCGCGGGGCTACAATGAGCAGTTCTTC. This sequence encodes CASSLSSRGYNEQFF.